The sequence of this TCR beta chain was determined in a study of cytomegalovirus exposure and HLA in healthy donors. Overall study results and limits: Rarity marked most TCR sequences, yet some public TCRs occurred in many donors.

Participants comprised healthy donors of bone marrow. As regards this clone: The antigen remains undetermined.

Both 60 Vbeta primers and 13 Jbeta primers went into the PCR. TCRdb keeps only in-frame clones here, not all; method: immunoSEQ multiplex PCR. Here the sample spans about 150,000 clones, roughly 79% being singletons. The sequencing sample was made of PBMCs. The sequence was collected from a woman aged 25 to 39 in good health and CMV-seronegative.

The CDR3 is CASSSSGTGRYEQYF. The CDR3 DNA reads as TGTGCCAGCAGCTCTTCCGGGACAGGGCGGTACGAGCAGTACTTC. The V and J genes are TRBV27 and TRBJ2-7, with 9 bases identical to TRBD1. This CDR3 region has 15 residues. Germline V gene sequence: CDR1 MNHEY, CDR2 SMNVEV (reference sequence). The trim removed 6 bases at V and 4 bases at J, leaving 10 bases unmatched.